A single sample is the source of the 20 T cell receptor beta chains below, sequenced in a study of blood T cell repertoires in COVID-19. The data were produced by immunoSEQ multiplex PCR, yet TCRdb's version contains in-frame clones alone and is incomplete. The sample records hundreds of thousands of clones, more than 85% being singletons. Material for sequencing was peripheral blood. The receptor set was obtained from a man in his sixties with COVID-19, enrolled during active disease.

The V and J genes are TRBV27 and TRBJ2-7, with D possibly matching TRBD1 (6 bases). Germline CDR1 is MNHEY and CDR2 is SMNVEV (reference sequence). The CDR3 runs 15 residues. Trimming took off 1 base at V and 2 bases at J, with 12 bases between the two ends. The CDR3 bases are TGTGCCAGCAGTTTATGGGCAGGGGTTCCCTACGAGCAGTACTTC. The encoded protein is CASSLWAGVPYEQYF.

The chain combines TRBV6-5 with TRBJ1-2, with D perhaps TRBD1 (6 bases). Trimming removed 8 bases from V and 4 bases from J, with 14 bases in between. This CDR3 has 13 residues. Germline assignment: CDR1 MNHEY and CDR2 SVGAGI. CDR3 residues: CASATGNAYGYTF. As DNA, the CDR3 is TGTGCCAGCGCTACAGGGAATGCCTATGGCTACACCTTC.

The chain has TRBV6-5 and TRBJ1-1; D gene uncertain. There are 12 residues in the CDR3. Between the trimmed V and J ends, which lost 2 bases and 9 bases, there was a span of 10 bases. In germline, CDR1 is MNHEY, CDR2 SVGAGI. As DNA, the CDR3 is TGTGCCAGCAGTTACGGAGACGGTAAAGCTTTCTTT. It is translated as CASSYGDGKAFF.

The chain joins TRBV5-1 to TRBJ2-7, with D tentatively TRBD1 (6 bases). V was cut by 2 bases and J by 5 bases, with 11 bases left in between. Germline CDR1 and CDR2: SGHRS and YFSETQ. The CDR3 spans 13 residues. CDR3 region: CASSFQGTDEQYF. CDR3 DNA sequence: TGCGCCAGCAGCTTCCAGGGGACCGACGAGCAGTACTTC.

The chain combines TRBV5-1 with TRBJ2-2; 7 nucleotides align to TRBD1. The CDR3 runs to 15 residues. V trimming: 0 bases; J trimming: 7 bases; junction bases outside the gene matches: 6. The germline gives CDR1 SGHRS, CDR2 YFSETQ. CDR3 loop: CASSLGDSFVGELFF. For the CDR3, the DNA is TGCGCCAGCAGCTTGGGGGACAGTTTCGTCGGGGAGCTGTTTTTT.

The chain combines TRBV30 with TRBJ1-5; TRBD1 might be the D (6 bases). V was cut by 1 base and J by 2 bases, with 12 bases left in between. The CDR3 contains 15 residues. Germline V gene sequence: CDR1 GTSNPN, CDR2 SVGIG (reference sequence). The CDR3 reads CAWSGGGGGNQPQHF. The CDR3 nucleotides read TGTGCCTGGAGTGGCGGGGGCGGGGGCAATCAGCCCCAGCATTTT.

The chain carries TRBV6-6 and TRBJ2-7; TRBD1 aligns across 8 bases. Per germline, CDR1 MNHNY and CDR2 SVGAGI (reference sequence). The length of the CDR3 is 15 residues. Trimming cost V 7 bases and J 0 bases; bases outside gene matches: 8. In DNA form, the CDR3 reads TGTGCCAGCACCCCTTTCGACAGGGGCTCCTACGAGCAGTACTTC. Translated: CASTPFDRGSYEQYF.

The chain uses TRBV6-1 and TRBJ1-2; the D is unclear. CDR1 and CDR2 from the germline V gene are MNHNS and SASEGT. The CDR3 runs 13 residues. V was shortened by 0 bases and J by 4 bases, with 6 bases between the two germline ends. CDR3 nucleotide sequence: TGTGCCAGCAGTGAAGCGGGGAGCTATGGCTACACCTTC. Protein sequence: CASSEAGSYGYTF.

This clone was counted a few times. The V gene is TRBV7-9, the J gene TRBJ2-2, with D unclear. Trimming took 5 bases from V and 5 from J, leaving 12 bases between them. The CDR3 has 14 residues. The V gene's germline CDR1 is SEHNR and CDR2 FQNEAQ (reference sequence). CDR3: CASSLDTSTGELFF. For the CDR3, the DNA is TGTGCCAGCAGCCTTGACACCTCTACCGGGGAGCTGTTTTTT. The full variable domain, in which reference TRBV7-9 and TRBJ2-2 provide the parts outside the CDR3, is DTGVSQNPRHKITKRGQNVTFRCDPISEHNRLYWYRQTLGQGPEFLTYFQNEAQLEKSRLLSDRFSAERPKGSFSTLEIQRTEQGDSAMYLCASSLDTSTGELFFGEGSRLTVL.

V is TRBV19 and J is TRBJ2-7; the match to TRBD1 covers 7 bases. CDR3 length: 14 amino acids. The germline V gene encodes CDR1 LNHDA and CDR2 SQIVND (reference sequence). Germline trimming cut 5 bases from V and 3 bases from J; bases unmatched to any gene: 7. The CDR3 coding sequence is TGTGCCAGTAGTCGACAAGGGGGCAGCTACGAGCAGTACTTC. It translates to CASSRQGGSYEQYF.

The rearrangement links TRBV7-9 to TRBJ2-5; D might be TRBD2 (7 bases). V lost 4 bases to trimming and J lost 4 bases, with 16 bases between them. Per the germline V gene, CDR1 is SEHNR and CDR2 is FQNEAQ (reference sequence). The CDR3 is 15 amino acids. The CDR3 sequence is CASSSHREGIETQYF. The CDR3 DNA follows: TGTGCCAGCAGCTCCCACAGGGAGGGGATAGAGACCCAGTACTTC.

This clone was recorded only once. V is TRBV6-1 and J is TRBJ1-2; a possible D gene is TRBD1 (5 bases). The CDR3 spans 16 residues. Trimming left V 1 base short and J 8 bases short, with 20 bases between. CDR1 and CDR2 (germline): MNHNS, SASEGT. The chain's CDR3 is CASSEVVGGSVGGYTF. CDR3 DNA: TGTGCCAGCAGTGAAGTGGTCGGGGGGAGCGTCGGAGGCTACACCTTC.

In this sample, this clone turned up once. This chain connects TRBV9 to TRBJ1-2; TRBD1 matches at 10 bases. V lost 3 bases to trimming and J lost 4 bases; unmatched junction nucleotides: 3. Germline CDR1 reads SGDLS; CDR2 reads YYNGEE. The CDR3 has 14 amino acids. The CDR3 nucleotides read TGTGCCAGCAGCGGGGGGACAGGGGTCTATGGCTACACCTTC. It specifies CASSGGTGVYGYTF.

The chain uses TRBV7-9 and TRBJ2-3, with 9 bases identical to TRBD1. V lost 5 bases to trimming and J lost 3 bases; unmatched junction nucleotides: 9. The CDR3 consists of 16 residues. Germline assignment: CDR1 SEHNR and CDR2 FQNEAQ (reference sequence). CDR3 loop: CASSRTTGGGTDTQYF. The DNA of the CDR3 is TGTGCCAGCAGCCGGACGACAGGGGGAGGTACAGATACGCAGTATTTT.

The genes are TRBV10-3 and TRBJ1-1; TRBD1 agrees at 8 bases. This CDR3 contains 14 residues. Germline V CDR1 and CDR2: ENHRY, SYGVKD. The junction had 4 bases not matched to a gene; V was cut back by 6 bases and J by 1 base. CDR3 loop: CAISDRGGNTEAFF. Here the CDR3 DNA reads TGTGCCATCAGCGACAGGGGAGGGAACACTGAAGCTTTCTTT.

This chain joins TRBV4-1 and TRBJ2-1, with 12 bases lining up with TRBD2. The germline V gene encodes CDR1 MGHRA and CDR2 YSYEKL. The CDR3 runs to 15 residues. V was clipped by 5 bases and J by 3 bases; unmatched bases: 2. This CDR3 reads CASSATSGSYNEQFF. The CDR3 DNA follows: TGCGCCAGCAGCGCGACTAGCGGGAGCTACAATGAGCAGTTCTTC.

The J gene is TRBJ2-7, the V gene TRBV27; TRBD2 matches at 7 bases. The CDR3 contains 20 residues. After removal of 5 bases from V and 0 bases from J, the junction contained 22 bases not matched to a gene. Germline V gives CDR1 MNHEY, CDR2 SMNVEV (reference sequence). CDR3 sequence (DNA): TGTGCCAGCAGTCCATTTTCCACCGGGACTACCACAATGATCTCCTACGAGCAGTACTTC. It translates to CASSPFSTGTTTMISYEQYF.

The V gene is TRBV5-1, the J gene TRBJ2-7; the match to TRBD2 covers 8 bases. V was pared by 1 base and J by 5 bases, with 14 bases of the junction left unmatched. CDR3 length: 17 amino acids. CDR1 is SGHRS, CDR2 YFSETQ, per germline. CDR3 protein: CASSLIGRAGGGDEQYF. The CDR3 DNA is TGCGCCAGCAGCTTGATCGGGAGGGCTGGCGGCGGCGACGAGCAGTACTTC.

As DNA, the CDR3 is TGCGCCAGCAGCCTAGGATACCGGGATCGACTGTTTTTT. Translating it yields CASSLGYRDRLFF. The genes are TRBV5-1 and TRBJ1-4, with D unresolved. The CDR3 covers 13 residues. Germline CDR1 is SGHRS and CDR2 is YFSETQ. V was clipped by 4 bases and J by 13 bases, with 17 bases between them.

In DNA form, the CDR3 reads TGTGCCAGCAGCGCCCGACAGGGGGCCTCCTACAATGAGCAGTTCTTC. It yields the protein CASSARQGASYNEQFF. The chain has TRBV9 and TRBJ2-1; the match to TRBD1 covers 10 bases. The CDR3 loop spans 16 amino acids. CDR1 and CDR2 from the germline V gene are SGDLS and YYNGEE. The junction had 3 bases not matched to a gene; V was cut back by 3 bases and J by 0 bases.